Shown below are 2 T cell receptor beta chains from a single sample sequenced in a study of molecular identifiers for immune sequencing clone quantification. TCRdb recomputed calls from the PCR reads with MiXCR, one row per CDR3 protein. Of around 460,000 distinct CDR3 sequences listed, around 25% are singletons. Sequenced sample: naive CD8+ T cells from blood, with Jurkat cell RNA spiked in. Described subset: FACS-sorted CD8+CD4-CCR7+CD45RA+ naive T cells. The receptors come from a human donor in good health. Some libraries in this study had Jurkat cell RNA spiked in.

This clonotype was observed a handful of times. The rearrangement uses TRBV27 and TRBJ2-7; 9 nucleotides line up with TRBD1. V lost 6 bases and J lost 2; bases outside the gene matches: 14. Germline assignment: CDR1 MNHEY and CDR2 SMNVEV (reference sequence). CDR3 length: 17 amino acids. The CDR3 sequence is CASSPYPGQGFPYEQYF. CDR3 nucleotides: TGTGCCAGCAGCCCCTATCCGGGACAGGGCTTCCCCTACGAGCAGTACTTC.

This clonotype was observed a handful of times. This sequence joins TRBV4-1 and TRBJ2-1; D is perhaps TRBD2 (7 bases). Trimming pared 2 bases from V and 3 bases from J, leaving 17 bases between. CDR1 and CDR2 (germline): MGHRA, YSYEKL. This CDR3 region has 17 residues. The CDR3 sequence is CASSQSRGPGGYNEQFF. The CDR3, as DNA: TGCGCCAGCAGCCAATCACGGGGGCCGGGGGGCTACAATGAGCAGTTCTTC.